These T cell receptor beta chains were read from a single sample in a study of cytotoxic CD8 clonotypes in ibrutinib-treated CLL. Here immunoSEQ multiplex PCR was the method, and the copy in TCRdb shows in-frame clones only, minus some. The data hold tens of thousands of clones, with approximately 90% observed a single time. Sample: PBMCs, taken after 12 months of ibrutinib treatment. The origin of the receptors is a human donor with chronic lymphocytic leukemia. Both conserved end residues are part of each CDR3. Fields, in order: D gene, J gene, V gene, CDR3 length, clone size, CDR3 protein, CDR3 DNA. The D gene is left open where the match is weak. Some rows have no size entry. The others give once, few or many, or a class for an expanded clone.

D: .; J: TRBJ1-1; V: TRBV7-9; length: 15; size: .; CDR3: CASSLTAHMNTEAFF; DNA: TGTGCCAGCAGCTTAACGGCGCATATGAACACTGAAGCTTTCTTT
D: TRBD1; J: TRBJ2-2; V: TRBV4-3; length: 16; size: medium-sized; CDR3: CASSQIRGQATGELFF; DNA: TGCGCCAGCAGCCAAATAAGGGGGCAGGCAACCGGGGAGCTGTTTTTT
D: TRBD2; J: TRBJ2-7; V: TRBV9; length: 15; size: .; CDR3: CASSVGGDYFYEQYF; DNA: TGTGCCAGCAGCGTCGGAGGGGACTACTTCTACGAGCAGTACTTC
D: .; J: TRBJ2-2; V: TRBV7-3; length: 17; size: .; CDR3: CASSLVRPGAGTGELFF; DNA: TGTGCCAGCAGCTTAGTTCGTCCGGGAGCGGGCACCGGGGAGCTGTTTTTT
D: .; J: TRBJ2-2; V: TRBV27; length: 15; size: .; CDR3: CASSRDPEFGGELFF; DNA: TGTGCCAGCAGTCGGGACCCGGAATTTGGCGGGGAGCTGTTTTTT
D: .; J: TRBJ2-2; V: TRBV7-2; length: 14; size: .; CDR3: CASSPGVGFGELFF; DNA: TGTGCCAGCAGCCCTGGGGTAGGGTTCGGGGAGCTGTTTTTT
D: .; J: TRBJ2-7; V: TRBV6-5; length: 14; size: .; CDR3: CASSYQGAAYEQYF; DNA: TGTGCCAGCAGTTACCAGGGTGCCGCGTACGAGCAGTACTTC
D: .; J: TRBJ2-7; V: TRBV7-2; length: 14; size: .; CDR3: CASSSGVWSYEQYF; DNA: TGTGCCAGCAGCTCGGGAGTCTGGTCCTACGAGCAGTACTTC
D: .; J: TRBJ2-1; V: TRBV6-1; length: 11; size: .; CDR3: CASTRHSEQFF; DNA: TGTGCCAGCACCCGGCACTCTGAGCAGTTCTTC
D: TRBD1; J: TRBJ2-1; V: TRBV5-1; length: 15; size: .; CDR3: CASSPGDRDYNEQFF; DNA: TGCGCCAGCAGCCCGGGGGACAGGGATTACAATGAGCAGTTCTTC
D: .; J: TRBJ1-1; V: TRBV4-1; length: 13; size: .; CDR3: CASSQSLGTWAFF; DNA: TGCGCCAGCAGCCAATCCTTGGGTACGTGGGCTTTCTTT
D: TRBD2; J: TRBJ2-1; V: TRBV7-2; length: 14; size: .; CDR3: CASAPGREVGEQFF; DNA: TGTGCCAGCGCGCCCGGGAGGGAGGTAGGTGAGCAGTTCTTC
D: .; J: TRBJ1-5; V: TRBV19; length: 14; size: .; CDR3: CASSIKGWNQPQHF; DNA: TGTGCCAGTAGTATCAAGGGTTGGAATCAGCCCCAGCATTTT
D: .; J: TRBJ1-5; V: TRBV18; length: 14; size: .; CDR3: CASSPGGGGQPQHF; DNA: TGTGCCAGCTCACCAGGGGGGGGCGGGCAGCCCCAGCATTTT
D: TRBD2; J: TRBJ2-3; V: TRBV7-7; length: 16; size: .; CDR3: CASSFTSGRAADTQYF; DNA: TGTGCTAGCAGCTTTACTAGCGGGAGGGCCGCAGATACGCAGTATTTT
D: TRBD1; J: TRBJ1-5; V: TRBV2; length: 12; size: .; CDR3: CASRTGNQPQHF; DNA: TGTGCCAGCCGGACAGGGAATCAGCCCCAGCATTTT
D: .; J: TRBJ2-7; V: TRBV6-5; length: 13; size: .; CDR3: CASRPGPAGEQYF; DNA: TGTGCCAGCAGACCAGGGCCCGCCGGGGAGCAGTACTTC
D: .; J: TRBJ2-7; V: TRBV9; length: 14; size: .; CDR3: CASSVVSDGGEQYF; DNA: TGTGCCAGCAGCGTAGTATCGGACGGAGGGGAGCAGTACTTC
D: TRBD2; J: TRBJ2-1; V: TRBV30; length: 16; size: .; CDR3: CAWSRVSAGEAGEQFF; DNA: TGTGCCTGGAGTCGGGTAAGCGCGGGAGAAGCAGGGGAGCAGTTCTTC
D: TRBD2; J: TRBJ2-7; V: TRBV2; length: 14; size: .; CDR3: CASSEREGPTQRRF; DNA: TGTGCCAGCAGTGAAAGGGAGGGTCCGACCCAGCGGCGTTTC
D: .; J: TRBJ2-7; V: TRBV5-6; length: 12; size: .; CDR3: CASSFEGYEQYF; DNA: TGTGCCAGCAGCTTTGAAGGCTATGAGCAGTACTTC
D: .; J: TRBJ2-3; V: TRBV21-1; length: 15; size: once; CDR3: CASSKEGGEADTQYF; DNA: TGTGCCAGCAGCAAAGAGGGGGGCGAGGCAGATACGCAGTATTTT
D: .; J: TRBJ1-4; V: TRBV5-1; length: 16; size: once; CDR3: CASSTEPGLKREKLFF; DNA: TGCGCCAGCAGCACCGAACCGGGACTAAAGAGGGAAAAACTGTTTTTT
D: .; J: TRBJ2-3; V: TRBV5-1; length: 16; size: .; CDR3: CASSPRRREVTDTQYF; DNA: TGCGCCAGCAGCCCCCGTCGGAGGGAGGTCACAGATACGCAGTATTTT
D: .; J: TRBJ2-1; V: TRBV9; length: 13; size: .; CDR3: CASSPSGANEQFF; DNA: TGTGCCAGCAGCCCCAGTGGGGCCAATGAGCAGTTCTTC
D: .; J: TRBJ1-1; V: TRBV11-3; length: 14; size: .; CDR3: CASSFGTGGTEAFF; DNA: TGTGCCAGCAGTTTCGGGACGGGGGGCACTGAAGCTTTCTTT
D: .; J: TRBJ2-1; V: TRBV6-4; length: 15; size: .; CDR3: CASSHEAVAYNEQFF; DNA: TGTGCCAGCAGTCACGAGGCGGTGGCCTACAATGAGCAGTTCTTC
D: .; J: TRBJ2-5; V: TRBV29-1; length: 12; size: .; CDR3: CSVAQVEETQYF; DNA: TGCAGCGTCGCGCAGGTAGAAGAGACCCAGTACTTC
D: .; J: TRBJ2-2; V: TRBV7-2; length: 15; size: once; CDR3: CASSLRSGNTGELFF; DNA: TGTGCCAGCAGCTTAAGATCAGGGAACACCGGGGAGCTGTTTTTT
D: TRBD2; J: TRBJ2-1; V: TRBV23-1; length: 22; size: .; CDR3: CASRNKFKRVTSGLYSYNEQFF; DNA: TGCGCCAGCAGAAATAAATTCAAAAGGGTAACTAGCGGTCTTTACTCCTACAATGAGCAGTTCTTC
D: .; J: TRBJ2-2; V: TRBV18; length: 14; size: .; CDR3: CASSPRGLDRELFF; DNA: TGTGCCAGCTCACCAAGGGGTTTAGATCGGGAGCTGTTTTTT